The 14 T cell receptor beta chains given below trace back to one sample, sequenced in a study of a mutant IDH1 vaccine in newly diagnosed glioma. TCRdb's table, derived via immunoSEQ multiplex PCR, lists solely in-frame clones and lacks some. The sample shows around 100,000 clones, over 75% of them seen only once. Time point specified: baseline, week 1 (first vaccination visit). Treatment reported: pre-vaccination baseline after standard-of-care therapy. The source material was PBMCs, sampled from a glioma patient treated with radiotherapy, temozolomide or both. These receptor sequences come from a man aged 35 to 55 with glioma. Some clones in this sample may be carry-over from other donors' samples.

The V and J genes are TRBV5-4 and TRBJ1-3, with D uncertain. The V and J ends lost 2 bases and 0 bases respectively, with 12 bases between them. The V gene's germline CDR1 is SGHNT and CDR2 YYREEE (reference sequence). This CDR3 spans 16 amino acids. The CDR3 loop is CASSFGLKGSGNTIYF. CDR3 sequence (DNA): TGTGCCAGCAGCTTCGGACTTAAGGGCTCTGGAAACACCATATATTTT.

V gene TRBV19 combines with J gene TRBJ1-3; tentatively, D is TRBD1 (5 bases). The germline V and J ends were trimmed by 6 bases and 0 bases, with 12 bases remaining between them. In germline, CDR1 is LNHDA, CDR2 SQIVND (reference sequence). The CDR3 loop spans 15 amino acids. CDR3 sequence (DNA): TGTGCCAGTAGGATTGACAGAGACTCTGGAAACACCATATATTTT. This codes for CASRIDRDSGNTIYF.

V usage is TRBV7-2 and J usage is TRBJ2-7; 7 bases map to TRBD1. This CDR3 region has 14 residues. V trimming: 1 base; J trimming: 4 bases; junction bases outside the gene matches: 4. From germline, CDR1 is SGHTA and CDR2 FQGNSA. The CDR3 sequence is CASSLETGEYEQYF. Here the CDR3 DNA reads TGTGCCAGCAGCTTAGAAACAGGGGAGTACGAGCAGTACTTC.

V gene TRBV30 combines with J gene TRBJ1-2; perhaps TRBD1 as D (5 bases). The CDR3 has 14 residues. V was shortened by 3 bases and J by 7 bases, with 18 bases between the two germline ends. The germline gives CDR1 GTSNPN, CDR2 SVGIG (reference sequence). DNA of the CDR3: TGTGCCTGGAGCGGTCCGGGACCCGGAGGTGGCTACACCTTC. Translating gives CAWSGPGPGGGYTF. Using reference TRBV30 and TRBJ1-2 for the parts outside the CDR3, the full variable domain is SQTIHQWPATLVQPVGSPLSLECTVEGTSNPNLYWYRQAAGRGLQLLFYSVGIGQISSEVPQNLSASRPQDRQFILSSKKLLLSDSGFYLCAWSGPGPGGGYTFGSGTRLTVV.

This chain connects TRBV6-6 to TRBJ1-2, with 8 positions matching TRBD1. The V gene end was trimmed by 5 bases and the J gene end by 6 bases; junction bases not matched to a gene: 8. This CDR3 is built from 14 residues. Germline CDR1 MNHNY, CDR2 SVGAGI (reference sequence). Here the CDR3 reads CASSTGTGSNGYTF. The DNA of the CDR3 is TGTGCCAGCAGTACCGGGACAGGTTCGAATGGCTACACCTTC.

This clone was counted only a few times. The gene calls are TRBV7-9 and TRBJ2-7; D uncertain. Germline V gene lookup returns CDR1 SEHNR and CDR2 FQNEAQ (reference sequence). V was clipped by 5 bases and J by 6 bases, with 11 bases between them. The CDR3 consists of 12 residues. The CDR3 spells CASSQDGREQYF. The CDR3 DNA sequence: TGTGCCAGCAGCCAAGACGGGCGCGAGCAGTACTTC.

The CDR3 DNA is TGTGCCAGCAGTTACTCGTCGGGTCTAAATTCACCCCTCCACTTT. Protein: CASSYSSGLNSPLHF. The chain carries TRBV6-5 and TRBJ1-6; no reliable D call. Trimming removed 0 bases at V and 7 bases at J, with 10 bases between. CDR3 size: 15 residues. Germline lookup yields CDR1 MNHEY and CDR2 SVGAGI.

The chain couples TRBV29-1 to TRBJ1-3; maybe TRBD1 (5 bases). The CDR3 runs to 12 residues. V lost 3 bases to trimming and J lost 2 bases, with 5 bases between them. Germline CDR1 SQVTM, CDR2 ANQGSEA. As DNA, the CDR3 is TGCAGCGTTGAGGGGGCTGGAAACACCATATATTTT. It yields the protein CSVEGAGNTIYF.

The chain has TRBV15 and TRBJ1-5; D gene uncertain. The CDR3 spans 15 residues. Germline assignment: CDR1 LNHNV and CDR2 YYDKDF (reference sequence). Trimming took off 3 bases at V and 2 bases at J, with 11 bases between the two ends. The DNA of the CDR3 is TGTGCCACCAGCAGCGTCAGATCAGGCAATCAGCCCCAGCATTTT. Amino acid sequence: CATSSVRSGNQPQHF.

V is TRBV11-2 and J is TRBJ2-5, with D uncertain. Per the germline V gene, CDR1 is SGHAT and CDR2 is FQNNGV. V was shortened by 1 base and J by 5 bases, with 23 bases between the two germline ends. The CDR3 has 18 residues. CDR3 bases: TGTGCCAGCAGCTTAGTGGCGCTTGGAAAGACCTCTGTGGAGACCCAGTACTTC. Amino acids: CASSLVALGKTSVETQYF. Variable domain in full (rest from reference TRBV11-2 and TRBJ2-5): EAGVAQSPRYKIIEKRQSVAFWCNPISGHATLYWYQQILGQGPKLLIQFQNNGVVDDSQLPKDRFSAERLKGVDSTLKIQPAKLEDSAVYLCASSLVALGKTSVETQYFGPGTRLLVL.

The V gene is TRBV18, the J gene TRBJ2-5; TRBD1 aligns across 7 bases. The CDR3 runs 14 residues. Trimming cost V 4 bases and J 1 base; bases outside gene matches: 3. The V gene's germline CDR1 is KGHSH and CDR2 LQKENI. CDR3 DNA: TGTGCCAGCTCACGGGGACAGCTCCAAGAGACCCAGTACTTC. The encoded protein is CASSRGQLQETQYF.

This chain joins TRBV30 and TRBJ1-6, with TRBD1 matching over 7 bases. Germline CDR1 reads GTSNPN; CDR2 reads SVGIG (reference sequence). Trimming cost V 1 base and J 9 bases; bases outside gene matches: 6. There are 14 residues in the CDR3. DNA for the CDR3: TGTGCCTGGAGTGGGGACAGTCGTAGTTCACCCCTCCACTTT. Protein product: CAWSGDSRSSPLHF.

The chain joins TRBV6-5 to TRBJ2-1; 10 bases agree with TRBD2. V lost 2 bases, J lost 10 bases, and 8 bases stayed unmatched. CDR3 length equals 15 residues. Germline loops: CDR1 MNHEY, CDR2 SVGAGI. The CDR3 DNA reads TGTGCCAGCAGTTACGGCAGCGGGGGGGTAGGAGAGCAGTTCTTC. Protein sequence: CASSYGSGGVGEQFF.

CDR3 DNA sequence: TGTGCCAGCAGCCCGCCAAGTGTGGAGGGGGGATACGAGCAGTACTTC. This encodes CASSPPSVEGGYEQYF. V gene TRBV7-6 combines with J gene TRBJ2-7; either TRBD1 or TRBD2 may fit D (6 bases each). Germline V CDR1 and CDR2: SGHVS, FNYEAQ. The CDR3 consists of 16 residues. Between the trimmed V and J ends, which lost 5 bases and 4 bases, there was a span of 21 bases.